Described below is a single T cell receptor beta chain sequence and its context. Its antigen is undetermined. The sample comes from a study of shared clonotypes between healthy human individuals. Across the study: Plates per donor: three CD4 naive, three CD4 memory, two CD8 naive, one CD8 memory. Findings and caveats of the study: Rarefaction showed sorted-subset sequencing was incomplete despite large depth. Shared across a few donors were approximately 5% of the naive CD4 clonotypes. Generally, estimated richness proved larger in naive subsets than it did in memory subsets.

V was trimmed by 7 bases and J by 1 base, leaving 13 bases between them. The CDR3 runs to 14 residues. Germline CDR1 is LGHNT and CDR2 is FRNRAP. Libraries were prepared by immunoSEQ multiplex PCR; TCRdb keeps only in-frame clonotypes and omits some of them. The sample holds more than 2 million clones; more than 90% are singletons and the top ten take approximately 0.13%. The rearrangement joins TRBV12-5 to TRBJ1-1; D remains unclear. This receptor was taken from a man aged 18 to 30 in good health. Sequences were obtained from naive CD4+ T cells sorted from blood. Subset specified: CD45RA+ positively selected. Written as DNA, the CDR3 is TGTGCTAGTGCCCCCGAGGTGAGGAACACTGAAGCTTTCTTT. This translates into CASAPEVRNTEAFF.